This passage covers 32 T cell receptor beta chains from one sample sequenced in a study of cytomegalovirus exposure and HLA in healthy donors. PCR used 60 Vbeta primers and 13 Jbeta primers. TCRdb's table, derived via immunoSEQ multiplex PCR, lists solely in-frame clones and lacks some. Seen here are roughly 120,000 clones, approximately 58% observed once, and the top ten hold 2% to 2.5%. Sequencing input: PBMCs. Source of these receptors: a woman in her twenties or thirties in good health and CMV-seronegative.

This sequence joins TRBV6-5 and TRBJ2-1; 8 bases align to TRBD2. This CDR3 contains 15 residues. V lost 6 bases and J lost 7; bases outside the gene matches: 11. In germline, CDR1 is MNHEY, CDR2 SVGAGI. DNA for the CDR3: TGTGCCAGCAGAAAAGCGGGAGAGCTTAGGAATGAGCAGTTCTTC. It encodes CASRKAGELRNEQFF.

The gene calls are TRBV7-2 and TRBJ1-5, with D possibly being TRBD1 (5 bases). The CDR3 runs 16 residues. Germline V CDR1 and CDR2: SGHTA, FQGNSA. V lost 5 bases, J lost 0 bases, and 14 bases lay in between. In DNA form, the CDR3 reads TGTGCCAGCAGCGTCCGGGGGACGACTAGCAATCAGCCCCAGCATTTT. Translated: CASSVRGTTSNQPQHF.

V gene TRBV6-1 combines with J gene TRBJ2-1; tentative D call: TRBD2 (7 bases). CDR3 length equals 14 residues. Trimming removed 3 bases at V and 10 bases at J, with 16 bases between. CDR1 is MNHNS and CDR2 is SASEGT in the germline V gene. The CDR3 nucleotides read TGTGCCAGCAGTGAGAGGGGGGGCGATACAGAGCAGTTCTTC. The encoded protein is CASSERGGDTEQFF.

The chain links TRBV5-4 to TRBJ2-2; TRBD1 agrees at 8 bases. This CDR3 region has 16 residues. J lost 2 bases, V lost 0 bases, and 3 bases had no gene match. The germline CDR1 and CDR2 sequences are SGHNT and YYREEE (reference sequence). The CDR3 protein is CASSLGRGQNTGELFF. In DNA form, the CDR3 reads TGTGCCAGCAGCTTGGGCAGGGGGCAAAACACCGGGGAGCTGTTTTTT.

This clone came up a few times. The V call is TRBV19, the J call TRBJ1-4, with 7 bases matching TRBD1. This CDR3 spans 16 amino acids. J was trimmed by 4 bases and V by 3 bases; bases with no gene match: 8. Looked up from germline, CDR1 is LNHDA and CDR2 is SQIVND (reference sequence). CDR3 loop: CASSITWTGNNEKLFF. CDR3 DNA sequence: TGTGCCAGTAGTATCACCTGGACAGGAAATAATGAAAAACTGTTTTTT.

V is TRBV7-5 and J is TRBJ2-7; the table calls TRBD2, which could not be checked here. TRBV7-5 is given as a pseudogene. The CDR3 totals 15 residues. CDR3 loop: CARSPPPRANYEQYF. The CDR3 DNA reads as TGTGCCAGAAGCCCCCCGCCCCGAGCCAACTACGAGCAGTACTTC.

V usage is TRBV2 and J usage is TRBJ1-5; D perhaps matches TRBD1 (6 bases). Per the germline V gene, CDR1 is SNHLY and CDR2 is FYNNEI. V lost 1 base and J lost 7, with 11 bases in between. This CDR3 contains 14 residues. CDR3 amino acids: CASSEGDRLQPQHF. The CDR3 DNA reads TGTGCCAGCAGTGAAGGCGACAGGTTACAGCCCCAGCATTTT.

This clone has only a few counts. The V call is TRBV7-9, the J call TRBJ2-7; TRBD1 aligns across 11 bases. This CDR3 has 12 residues. Germline CDR1 SEHNR, CDR2 FQNEAQ (reference sequence). Trimming removed 5 bases from V and 6 bases from J; junction bases left unmatched: 0. CDR3 sequence reads: CASSGTGGEQYF. In nucleotides, the CDR3 is TGTGCCAGCAGCGGGACAGGGGGCGAGCAGTACTTC.

This sequence joins TRBV6-1 and TRBJ1-5; tentative D call: TRBD1 (5 bases). Germline CDR1 MNHNS, CDR2 SASEGT. The V gene lost 4 bases and the J gene lost 0 bases, with 7 bases spanning the gap. The CDR3 totals 14 residues. The CDR3 loop is CASSGTFSNQPQHF. DNA for the CDR3: TGTGCCAGCAGTGGGACATTTAGCAATCAGCCCCAGCATTTT.

This clone has only a few counts. The V call is TRBV5-1, the J call TRBJ2-7, with 9 bases lining up with TRBD1. V lost 5 bases, J lost 2 bases, and 14 bases stayed unmatched. Germline CDR1 reads SGHRS; CDR2 reads YFSETQ. The CDR3 spans 17 residues. The CDR3 DNA reads as TGCGCCAGCAGAACCGGGACAGGGTACCGGGGCGCCTACGAGCAGTACTTC. The encoded protein is CASRTGTGYRGAYEQYF.

As regards this clone: The same CDR3 can be traced to other DNA sequences in this sample. The rearrangement links TRBV6-1 to TRBJ1-5; 8 bases match TRBD1. This CDR3 comprises 15 residues. Germline V lookup: CDR1 MNHNS, CDR2 SASEGT. Trimming cost V 3 bases and J 2 bases; bases outside gene matches: 3. CDR3 coding DNA: TGTGCCAGCAGTGAGGGACAGGCGGGCAATCAGCCCCAGCATTTT. This codes for CASSEGQAGNQPQHF.

This clone was counted a few times. The rearrangement joins TRBV19 to TRBJ2-7, with D possibly TRBD1 on 6 matching bases. Germline lookup yields CDR1 LNHDA and CDR2 SQIVND (reference sequence). This CDR3 region has 13 residues. V was shortened by 3 bases and J by 0 bases, with 6 bases between the two germline ends. The CDR3 spells CASSMGHSYEQYF. The CDR3 DNA sequence: TGTGCCAGTAGTATGGGACACTCCTACGAGCAGTACTTC.

The CDR3 DNA sequence: TGTGCCAGCGGAAGACCCGGGAGCACAGATACGCAGTATTTT. Protein: CASGRPGSTDTQYF. The chain couples TRBV13 to TRBJ2-3; D ambiguous. From germline, CDR1 is PRHDT and CDR2 FYEKMQ (reference sequence). The CDR3 has 14 residues. Trimming removed 8 bases from V and 0 bases from J, with 12 bases in between.

This clone was detected a few times. DNA for the CDR3: TGTGCCAGCGTACTACGGAACGAGCAGTACTTC. This translates into CASVLRNEQYF. The chain carries TRBV28 and TRBJ2-7, with D unresolved. Germline V lookup: CDR1 MDHEN, CDR2 SYDVKM. Trimming stripped 8 bases from V and 5 bases from J, with 10 bases between. This CDR3 is built from 11 residues.

DNA for the CDR3: TGCGCCAGCAGCCGACAGGGGAACACTGAAGCTTTCTTT. This encodes CASSRQGNTEAFF. The V call is TRBV4-1, the J call TRBJ1-1; 7 nucleotides match TRBD1. Germline V gene sequence: CDR1 MGHRA, CDR2 YSYEKL. The CDR3 covers 13 residues. J lost 1 base, V lost 4 bases, and 0 bases had no gene match.

This chain connects TRBV30 to TRBJ2-1; 9 bases map to TRBD2. Germline CDR1 GTSNPN, CDR2 SVGIG (reference sequence). This CDR3 has 14 amino acids. V was clipped by 4 bases and J by 5 bases; unmatched bases: 6. The CDR3 DNA sequence: TGTGCCTGGAAAAGCGGGAGGATTAACAATGAGCAGTTCTTC. Translated: CAWKSGRINNEQFF.

On this clone itself: A junction boundary mismatches the germline segment, possibly from a read error. This chain links TRBV7-9 with TRBJ1-6; D is perhaps TRBD1 (6 bases). In germline, CDR1 is SEHNR, CDR2 FQNEAQ (reference sequence). The CDR3 totals 15 residues. CDR3 sequence: CASSLQGRFNSPLHF. The CDR3 nucleotides read TGTGCCAGCAGCCTACAGGGTCGGTTTAATTCACCTCTCCACTTT. Full variable domain (missing parts from reference TRBV7-9 and TRBJ1-6): DTGVSQNPRHKITKRGQNVTFRCDPISEHNRLYWYRQTLGQGPEFLTYFQNEAQLEKSRLLSDRFSAERPKGSFSTLEIQRTEQGDSAMYLCASSLQGRFNSPLHFGNGTRLTVT.

This chain connects TRBV6-1 to TRBJ2-1; 8 bases align to TRBD2. CDR1 is MNHNS and CDR2 is SASEGT in the germline V gene. V dropped 6 bases and J dropped 6; count of bases not matched to a gene: 4. This CDR3 region has 13 residues. The CDR3 loop is CASSLGLGNEQFF. CDR3 sequence (DNA): TGTGCCAGCAGCCTGGGACTAGGCAATGAGCAGTTCTTC.

The V and J genes are TRBV5-1 and TRBJ2-1; D is possibly TRBD2 (6 bases). The V gene lost 4 bases and the J gene lost 2 bases, with 13 bases spanning the gap. Per the germline V gene, CDR1 is SGHRS and CDR2 is YFSETQ. This CDR3 spans 15 amino acids. The CDR3 loop reads CASSPPGGAYNEQFF. CDR3 DNA sequence: TGCGCCAGCAGCCCCCCCGGAGGGGCCTACAATGAGCAGTTCTTC.

Only a few counts were recorded for this clone. V and J are TRBV4-2 and TRBJ2-5; 13 nucleotides line up with TRBD2. Germline V gene data show CDR1 as LGHNA and CDR2 as YNFKEQ. The ends lost 0 bases at V and 5 bases at J; junction bases unmatched: 6. The CDR3 has 17 amino acids. The CDR3 loop reads CASSQETSGRPGETQYF. The CDR3 DNA reads TGTGCCAGCAGCCAAGAGACTAGCGGGAGGCCGGGGGAGACCCAGTACTTC.

This clone has a handful of counts. The chain has TRBV27 and TRBJ1-4; 10 nucleotides align to TRBD1. V lost 6 bases, J lost 5 bases, and 9 bases stayed unmatched. The CDR3 is made up of 16 amino acids. CDR1 is MNHEY and CDR2 is SMNVEV in the germline V gene (reference sequence). For the CDR3, the DNA is TGTGCCAGCAGCAGATATAGGACAGGGGGAAATGAAAAACTGTTTTTT. It is translated as CASSRYRTGGNEKLFF.

This clone was counted a single time. This chain links TRBV5-6 with TRBJ2-7; D might be TRBD1 (6 bases). CDR1 is SGHDT, CDR2 YYEEEE, per germline. Trimming removed 3 bases from V and 2 bases from J, with 15 bases in between. This CDR3 spans 15 amino acids. CDR3 DNA sequence: TGTGCCAGCAGCTCGGACGGGACACTCACCTACGAGCAGTACTTC. Encoded protein: CASSSDGTLTYEQYF. The full variable domain, in which reference TRBV5-6 and TRBJ2-7 provide the parts outside the CDR3, is DAGVTQSPTHLIKTRGQQVTLRCSPKSGHDTVSWYQQALGQGPQFIFQYYEEEERQRGNFPDRFSGHQFPNYSSELNVNALLLGDSALYLCASSSDGTLTYEQYFGPGTRLTVT.

The rearrangement links TRBV29-1 to TRBJ2-3; a weak D match, TRBD2 (6 bases). CDR3 size: 14 residues. V lost 3 bases to trimming and J lost 1 base, with 11 bases between them. Germline CDR1 SQVTM, CDR2 ANQGSEA. Written as DNA, the CDR3 is TGCAGCGTTGAGGGGGGAGAAGGCACAGATACGCAGTATTTT. Amino acids: CSVEGGEGTDTQYF.

This clone was seen a handful of times. V usage is TRBV7-9 and J usage is TRBJ2-3; 7 nucleotides agree with TRBD1. The CDR3 length is 14 residues. Germline V CDR1 and CDR2: SEHNR, FQNEAQ (reference sequence). Trimming cost V 5 bases and J 4 bases; bases outside gene matches: 6. As DNA, the CDR3 is TGTGCCAGCAGCACTCGGACAGGAGCAGATACGCAGTATTTT. As protein: CASSTRTGADTQYF.

This clone appeared a few times. V gene TRBV18 combines with J gene TRBJ2-3, with 8 bases matching TRBD1. V was pared by 3 bases and J by 0 bases, with 2 bases of the junction left unmatched. CDR3 length: 15 amino acids. Per germline, CDR1 KGHSH and CDR2 LQKENI. Here the CDR3 DNA reads TGTGCCAGCTCACCGCAGGGGGCAAGCACAGATACGCAGTATTTT. Its translation: CASSPQGASTDTQYF.

The gene calls are TRBV5-4 and TRBJ2-5; TRBD2 matches 8 bases. CDR1 is SGHNT, CDR2 YYREEE, per germline (reference sequence). This CDR3 contains 14 residues. J was trimmed by 4 bases and V by 3 bases; bases with no gene match: 5. The CDR3: CASSSGGVGETQYF. DNA for the CDR3: TGTGCCAGCAGCTCGGGAGGGGTGGGAGAGACCCAGTACTTC. Full variable domain (rest looked up from reference TRBV5-4 and TRBJ2-5): ETGVTQSPTHLIKTRGQQVTLRCSSQSGHNTVSWYQQALGQGPQFIFQYYREEENGRGNFPPRFSGLQFPNYSSELNVNALELDDSALYLCASSSGGVGETQYFGPGTRLLVL.

The V and J genes are TRBV5-1 and TRBJ2-7, with D uncertain. Germline CDR1 SGHRS, CDR2 YFSETQ. V dropped 2 bases and J dropped 2 bases, with 8 bases sitting between them. The CDR3 sequence is 13 residues long. The CDR3 here is CASSLSGTYEQYF. In nucleotides, the CDR3 is TGCGCCAGCAGCTTATCAGGTACCTACGAGCAGTACTTC.

This rearrangement joins TRBV19 to TRBJ2-1; D perhaps matches TRBD2 (6 bases). Trimming cost V 6 bases and J 6 bases, with 15 bases left between them. This CDR3 is 14 amino acids long. Germline V CDR1 and CDR2: LNHDA, SQIVND (reference sequence). The chain's CDR3 is CASRGGPGPNEQFF. The CDR3 DNA sequence: TGTGCCAGTAGAGGAGGGCCTGGCCCCAATGAGCAGTTCTTC.

This clone was seen ten or more times. V usage is TRBV4-3 and J usage is TRBJ2-6, with D perhaps matching TRBD2 (5 bases). Trimming stripped 1 base from V and 3 bases from J, with 7 bases between. This CDR3 comprises 15 residues. Germline-derived CDR1 and CDR2 are LGHNA and YSLEER. Here the CDR3 reads CASSQVRDGANVLTF. The CDR3 DNA is TGCGCCAGCAGCCAAGTACGGGATGGGGCCAACGTCCTGACTTTC.

This chain links TRBV5-1 with TRBJ2-5, with D possibly being TRBD1 (5 bases). Germline values: CDR1 SGHRS, CDR2 YFSETQ. V was pared by 4 bases and J by 0 bases, with 13 bases between. The CDR3 contains 15 residues. The CDR3 nucleotides are TGCGCCAGCAGCCAATCCGGCAGGGACCAAGAGACCCAGTACTTC. This codes for CASSQSGRDQETQYF.

The genes are TRBV18 and TRBJ2-1; D uncertain. Germline V gene sequence: CDR1 KGHSH, CDR2 LQKENI. V lost 4 bases, J lost 5 bases, and 6 bases lay in between. The CDR3 sequence is 12 residues long. The CDR3 DNA follows: TGTGCCAGCTCACTGGGCAACAATGAGCAGTTCTTC. Translation: CASSLGNNEQFF. The variable domain in full, completed from reference TRBV18 and TRBJ2-1, reads NAGVMQNPRHLVRRRGQEARLRCSPMKGHSHVYWYRQLPEEGLKFMVYLQKENIIDESGMPKERFSAEFPKEGPSILRIQQVVRGDSAAYFCASSLGNNEQFFGPGTRLTVL.

The chain combines TRBV6-6 with TRBJ2-7; 8 bases map to TRBD2. The CDR3 sequence is 15 residues long. V lost 2 bases to trimming and J lost 4 bases; unmatched junction nucleotides: 7. Germline V gives CDR1 MNHNY, CDR2 SVGAGI (reference sequence). The CDR3 spells CASSYAGVAGYEQYF. As DNA, the CDR3 is TGTGCCAGCAGTTACGCCGGAGTAGCGGGGTACGAGCAGTACTTC.